This paragraph reports one T cell receptor (beta chain). The sample originates from a study of blood T cell repertoires in COVID-19. Whole-study context: Acute-phase and convalescent COVID-19 samples originated in the United States, Italy and Spain. T cells, B-cell-depleted T cells, or PBMCs supplied cDNA or gDNA.

Germline V CDR1 and CDR2: SQVTM, ANQGSEA. Trimming cost V 0 bases and J 12 bases, with 14 bases left between them. The CDR3 is 12 residues long. Original data processing: Estimated nucleated cell counts came from reference gene primer amplification. Sequencing used immunoSEQ multiplex PCR; TCRdb keeps in-frame clones, though not all of them. V and J calls and clone size follow that table, whereas D and trimming were derived from the DNA. The data show over 150,000 clones, around 87% seen once. This TCR came from a woman aged 70-85 years with COVID-19, enrolled during active disease. The V and J genes are TRBV29-1 and TRBJ1-2; D uncertain. The sequenced sample was peripheral blood. In DNA, the CDR3 is TGCAGCGTTGAAGATCGACTCCCGCGCCACACCTTC. Its translation: CSVEDRLPRHTF.